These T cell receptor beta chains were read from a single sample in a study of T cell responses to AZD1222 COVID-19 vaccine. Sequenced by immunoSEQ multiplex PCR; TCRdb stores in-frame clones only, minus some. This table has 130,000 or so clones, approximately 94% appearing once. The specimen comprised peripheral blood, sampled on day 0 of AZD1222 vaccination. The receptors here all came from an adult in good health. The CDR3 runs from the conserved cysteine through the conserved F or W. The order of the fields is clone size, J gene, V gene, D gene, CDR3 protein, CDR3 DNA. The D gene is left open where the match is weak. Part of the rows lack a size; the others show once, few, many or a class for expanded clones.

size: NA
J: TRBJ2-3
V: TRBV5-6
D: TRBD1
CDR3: CASSFGQGYLGDTQYF
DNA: TGTGCCAGCAGCTTTGGACAGGGCTATTTGGGAGATACGCAGTATTTT

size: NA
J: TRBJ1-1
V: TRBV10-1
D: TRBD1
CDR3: CASRLQGKAFF
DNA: TGCGCCAGCAGACTACAGGGGAAAGCTTTCTTT

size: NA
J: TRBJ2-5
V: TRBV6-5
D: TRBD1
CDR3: CASTRQGIQETQYF
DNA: TGTGCCAGCACGCGACAGGGGATACAAGAGACCCAGTACTTC

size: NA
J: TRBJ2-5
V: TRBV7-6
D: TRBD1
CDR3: CASSPNPGTEETQYF
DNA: TGTGCCAGCAGCCCTAACCCCGGGACAGAAGAGACCCAGTACTTC

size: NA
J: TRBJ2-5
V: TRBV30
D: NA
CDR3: CAWSVQAQETQYF
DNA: TGTGCCTGGAGTGTACAGGCCCAAGAGACCCAGTACTTC

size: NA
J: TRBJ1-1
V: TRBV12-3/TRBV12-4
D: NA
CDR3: CASSLVGGMIAFF
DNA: TGTGCCAGCAGTTTAGTGGGGGGGATGATAGCTTTCTTT

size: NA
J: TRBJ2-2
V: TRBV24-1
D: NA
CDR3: CATSDFTTSGAAGELFF
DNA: TGTGCCACCAGTGATTTTACTACCTCAGGGGCGGCCGGGGAGCTGTTTTTT

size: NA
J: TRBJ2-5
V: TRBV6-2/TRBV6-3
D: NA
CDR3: CASSSTGFGVGTQYF
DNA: TGTGCCAGCAGTTCGACTGGATTTGGTGTCGGGACCCAGTACTTC

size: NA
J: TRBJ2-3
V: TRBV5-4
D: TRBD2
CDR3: CASSFGREVFTQYF
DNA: TGTGCCAGCAGCTTTGGACGGGAGGTATTTACGCAGTATTTT

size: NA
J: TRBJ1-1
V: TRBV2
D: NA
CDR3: CASSSPGGRNTEAFF
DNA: TGTGCCAGCAGTTCCCCTGGGGGCAGGAACACTGAAGCTTTCTTT

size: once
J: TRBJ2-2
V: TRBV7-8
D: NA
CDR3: CASSREPTGELFF
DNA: TGTGCCAGCAGCCGGGAGCCCACCGGGGAGCTGTTTTTT

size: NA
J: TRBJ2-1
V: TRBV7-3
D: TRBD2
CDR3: CASSLAGREGGLAPYNEQFF
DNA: TGTGCCAGCAGCTTGGCAGGGCGGGAGGGCGGACTAGCGCCCTACAATGAGCAGTTCTTC

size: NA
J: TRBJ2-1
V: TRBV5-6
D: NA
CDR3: CASGVYNEQFF
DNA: TGTGCCAGCGGGGTGTACAATGAGCAGTTCTTC

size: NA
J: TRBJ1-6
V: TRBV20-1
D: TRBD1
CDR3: CSASRQGANNSPLHF
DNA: TGCAGTGCTAGTCGACAGGGGGCGAACAATTCACCCCTCCACTTT

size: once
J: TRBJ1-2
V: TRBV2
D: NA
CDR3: CASRLAGYGYTF
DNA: TGTGCCAGCAGATTGGCAGGCTATGGCTACACCTTC

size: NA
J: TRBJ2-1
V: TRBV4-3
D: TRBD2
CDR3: CASSQNSLAGFYNEQFF
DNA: TGCGCCAGCAGCCAAAACTCCTTAGCGGGTTTCTACAATGAGCAGTTCTTC

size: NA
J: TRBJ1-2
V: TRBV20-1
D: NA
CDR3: CSASVPTELYGYTF
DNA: TGCAGTGCTAGTGTCCCGACTGAGCTCTATGGCTACACCTTC

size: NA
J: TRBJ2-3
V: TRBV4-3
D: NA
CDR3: CASSQDRAGILTDTQYF
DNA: TGCGCCAGCAGCCAAGATCGCGCGGGAATCCTCACAGATACGCAGTATTTT

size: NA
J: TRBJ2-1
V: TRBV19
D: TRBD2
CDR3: CASSFRLADIYNEQFF
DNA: TGTGCCAGTAGTTTCCGACTAGCGGACATCTACAATGAGCAGTTCTTC

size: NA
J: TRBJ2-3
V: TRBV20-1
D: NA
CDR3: CSAQIDTQYF
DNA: TGCAGTGCACAAATAGATACGCAGTATTTT

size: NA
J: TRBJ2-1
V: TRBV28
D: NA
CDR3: CASSPNPTLANNEQFF
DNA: TGTGCCAGCAGCCCTAACCCCACTCTAGCTAACAATGAGCAGTTCTTC

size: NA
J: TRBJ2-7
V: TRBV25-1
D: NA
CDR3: CASSSIEAASREQYF
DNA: TGTGCCAGCAGTTCGATAGAGGCAGCCTCACGGGAGCAGTACTTC

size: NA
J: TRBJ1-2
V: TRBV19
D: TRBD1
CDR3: CASSIGTGNGYTF
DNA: TGTGCCAGTAGTATAGGGACAGGGAATGGCTACACCTTC

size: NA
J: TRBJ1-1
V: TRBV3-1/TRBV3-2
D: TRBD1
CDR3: CASSQDFGRGPTEAFF
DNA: TGTGCCAGCAGCCAAGATTTTGGCAGGGGGCCGACTGAAGCTTTCTTT

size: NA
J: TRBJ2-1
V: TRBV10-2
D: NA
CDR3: CASRSGTSRSDEQFF
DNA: TGCGCCAGCAGATCCGGGACCTCTCGATCCGATGAGCAGTTCTTC

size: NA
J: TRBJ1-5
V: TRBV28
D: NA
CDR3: CASSLFRGNQPQHF
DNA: TGTGCCAGCAGTTTATTCAGGGGTAATCAGCCCCAGCATTTT

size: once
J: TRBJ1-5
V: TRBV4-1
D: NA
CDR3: CASSQIPGMTNQPQHF
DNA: TGCGCCAGCAGCCAAATCCCAGGGATGACGAATCAGCCCCAGCATTTT

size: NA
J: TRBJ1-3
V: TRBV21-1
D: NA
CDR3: CASSKALGGCGNTIYF
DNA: TGTGCCAGCAGCAAAGCGCTGGGGGGCTGTGGAAACACCATATATTTT

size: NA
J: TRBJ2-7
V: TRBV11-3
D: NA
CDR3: CASSARDFPYEQYF
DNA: TGTGCCAGCAGCGCACGGGACTTTCCCTACGAGCAGTACTTC

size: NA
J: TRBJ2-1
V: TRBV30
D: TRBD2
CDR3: CAWSVRHSRGLAGENEQFF
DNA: TGTGCCTGGAGTGTACGCCACTCCCGGGGACTAGCGGGAGAAAATGAGCAGTTCTTC

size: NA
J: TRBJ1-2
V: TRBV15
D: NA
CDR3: CATSRDRDIGGYTF
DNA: TGTGCCACCAGCAGAGATCGAGACATTGGTGGCTACACCTTC

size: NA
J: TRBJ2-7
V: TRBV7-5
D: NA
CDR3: CARILFQGWITYEQYF
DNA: TGTGCCAGAATCCTTTTCCAGGGGTGGATTACCTACGAGCAGTACTTC

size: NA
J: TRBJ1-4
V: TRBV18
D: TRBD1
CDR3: CASSPPQGATTNEKLFF
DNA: TGTGCCAGCTCACCACCCCAGGGGGCCACAACTAATGAAAAACTGTTTTTT

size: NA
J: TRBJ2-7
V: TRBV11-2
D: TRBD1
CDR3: CASSSLRGSYEQYF
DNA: TGTGCCAGCAGCTCGCTCAGGGGGTCCTACGAGCAGTACTTC

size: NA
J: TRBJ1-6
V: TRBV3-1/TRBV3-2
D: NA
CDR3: CASADTRGDNNSPLHF
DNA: TGTGCCAGCGCGGACACCCGGGGGGATAATAATTCACCCCTCCACTTT